This T cell receptor beta chain is drawn from a study of identical twins. Study-wide results and caveats: Model-predicted out-of-frame TCR alpha sharing fell below observed values in monozygotic twins.

Germline CDR1 is DFQATT and CDR2 is SNEGSKA (reference sequence). Trimming cost V 0 bases and J 0 bases, with 6 bases left between them. CDR3 size: 14 residues. TCRdb used MiXCR to reprocess the 5' RACE reads, holding one entry per CDR3 protein. The sample includes 1.5 million to 2 million distinct CDR3 sequences, around 33% seen only once; the top ten take 0.27%. About this clonotype itself: Its antigen is as yet unknown.

Sequences were obtained from cord blood. This chain links TRBV20-1 with TRBJ1-5; no reliable D call. The sequence derives from a newborn girl in good health. The CDR3 loop is CSARDWVSNQPQHF. In nucleotides, the CDR3 is TGCAGTGCTAGAGATTGGGTTAGCAATCAGCCCCAGCATTTT.